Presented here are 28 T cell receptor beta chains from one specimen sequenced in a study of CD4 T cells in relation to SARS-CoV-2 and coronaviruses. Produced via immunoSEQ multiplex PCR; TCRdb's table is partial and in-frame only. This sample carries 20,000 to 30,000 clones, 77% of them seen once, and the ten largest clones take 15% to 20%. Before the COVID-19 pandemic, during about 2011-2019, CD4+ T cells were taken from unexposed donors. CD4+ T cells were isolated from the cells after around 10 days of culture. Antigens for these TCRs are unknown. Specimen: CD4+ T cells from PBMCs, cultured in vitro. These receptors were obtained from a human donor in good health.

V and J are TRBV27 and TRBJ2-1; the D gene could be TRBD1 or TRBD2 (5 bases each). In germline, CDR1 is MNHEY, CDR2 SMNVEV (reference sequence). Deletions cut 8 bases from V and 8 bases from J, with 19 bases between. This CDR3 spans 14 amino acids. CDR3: CASAGTLRTDEQFF. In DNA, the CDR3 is TGTGCCAGCGCCGGGACCTTACGTACAGATGAGCAGTTCTTC.

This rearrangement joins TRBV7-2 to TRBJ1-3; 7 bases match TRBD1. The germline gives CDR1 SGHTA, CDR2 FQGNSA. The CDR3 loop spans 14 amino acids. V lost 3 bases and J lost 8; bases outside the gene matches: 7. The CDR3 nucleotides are TGTGCCAGCAGCTTCGTTTCAGGGGGAGACACCATATATTTT. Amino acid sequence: CASSFVSGGDTIYF. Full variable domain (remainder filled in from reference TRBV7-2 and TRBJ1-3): GAGVSQSPSNKVTEKGKDVELRCDPISGHTALYWYRQSLGQGLEFLIYFQGNSAPDKSGLPSDRFSAERTGGSVSTLTIQRTQQEDSAVYLCASSFVSGGDTIYFGEGSWLTVV.

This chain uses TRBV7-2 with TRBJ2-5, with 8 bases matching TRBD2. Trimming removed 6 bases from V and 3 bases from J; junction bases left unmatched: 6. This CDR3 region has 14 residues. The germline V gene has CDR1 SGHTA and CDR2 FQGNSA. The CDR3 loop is CASRSIAGKETQYF. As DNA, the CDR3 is TGTGCCAGCAGATCTATAGCGGGAAAAGAGACCCAGTACTTC.

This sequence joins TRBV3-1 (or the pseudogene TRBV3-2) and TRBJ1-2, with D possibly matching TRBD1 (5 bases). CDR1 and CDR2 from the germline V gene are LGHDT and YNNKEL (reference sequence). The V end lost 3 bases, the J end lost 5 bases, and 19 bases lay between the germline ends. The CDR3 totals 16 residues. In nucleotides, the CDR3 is TGTGCCAGCAGCCAGGAAGAAAGGACCCAGGGTTATGGCTACACCTTC. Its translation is CASSQEERTQGYGYTF.

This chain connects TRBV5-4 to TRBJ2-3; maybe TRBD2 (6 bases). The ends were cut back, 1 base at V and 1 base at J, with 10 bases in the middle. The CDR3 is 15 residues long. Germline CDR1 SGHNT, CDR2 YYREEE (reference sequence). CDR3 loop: CASSLRLGGTDTQYF. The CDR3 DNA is TGTGCCAGCAGCTTGCGACTAGGGGGCACAGATACGCAGTATTTT.

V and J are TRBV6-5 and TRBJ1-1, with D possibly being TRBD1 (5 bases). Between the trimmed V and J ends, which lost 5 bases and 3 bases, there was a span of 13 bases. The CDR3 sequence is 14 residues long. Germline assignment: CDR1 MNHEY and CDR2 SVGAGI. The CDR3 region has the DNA TGTGCCAGCAGTCCCCAGGGTCCCTACACTGAAGCTTTCTTT. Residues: CASSPQGPYTEAFF.

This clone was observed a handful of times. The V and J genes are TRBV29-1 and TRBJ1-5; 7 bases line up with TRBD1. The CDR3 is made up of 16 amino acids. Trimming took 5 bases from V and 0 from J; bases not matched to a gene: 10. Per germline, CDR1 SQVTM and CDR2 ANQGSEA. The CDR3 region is CSVLLSGGVSNQPQHF. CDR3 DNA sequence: TGCAGCGTTCTCTTGTCAGGGGGAGTTAGCAATCAGCCCCAGCATTTT.

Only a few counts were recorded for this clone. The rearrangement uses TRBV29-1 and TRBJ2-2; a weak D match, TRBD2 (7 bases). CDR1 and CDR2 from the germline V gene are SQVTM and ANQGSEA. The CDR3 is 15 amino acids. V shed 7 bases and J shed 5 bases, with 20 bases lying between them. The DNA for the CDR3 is TGCAGCGGGCCGGCGCGGAGGGGGGGGACCGGGGAGCTGTTTTTT. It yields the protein CSGPARRGGTGELFF.

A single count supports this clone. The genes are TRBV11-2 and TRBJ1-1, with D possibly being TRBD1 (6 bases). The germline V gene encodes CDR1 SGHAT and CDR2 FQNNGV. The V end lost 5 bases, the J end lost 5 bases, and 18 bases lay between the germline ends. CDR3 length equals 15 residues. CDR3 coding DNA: TGTGCCAGCAGCGGCCGGGGGCTCCGGGGAACTGAAGCTTTCTTT. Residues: CASSGRGLRGTEAFF.

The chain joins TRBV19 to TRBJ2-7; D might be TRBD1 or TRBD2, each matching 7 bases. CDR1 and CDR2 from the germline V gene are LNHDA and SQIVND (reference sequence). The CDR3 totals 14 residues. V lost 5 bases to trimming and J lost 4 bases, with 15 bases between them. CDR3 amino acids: CASSPAGGGYEQYF. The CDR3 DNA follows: TGTGCCAGTAGTCCAGCAGGGGGAGGGTACGAGCAGTACTTC. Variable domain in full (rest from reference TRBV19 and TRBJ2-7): DGGITQSPKYLFRKEGQNVTLSCEQNLNHDAMYWYRQDPGQGLRLIYYSQIVNDFQKGDIAEGYSVSREKKESFPLTVTSAQKNPTAFYLCASSPAGGGYEQYFGPGTRLTVT.

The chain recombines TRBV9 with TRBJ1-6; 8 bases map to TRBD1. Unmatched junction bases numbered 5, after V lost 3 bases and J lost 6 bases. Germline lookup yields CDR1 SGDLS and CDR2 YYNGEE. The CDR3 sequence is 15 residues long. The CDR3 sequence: CASSAYRGGNSPLHF. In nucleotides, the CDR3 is TGTGCCAGCAGCGCCTACAGGGGGGGTAATTCACCCCTCCACTTT.

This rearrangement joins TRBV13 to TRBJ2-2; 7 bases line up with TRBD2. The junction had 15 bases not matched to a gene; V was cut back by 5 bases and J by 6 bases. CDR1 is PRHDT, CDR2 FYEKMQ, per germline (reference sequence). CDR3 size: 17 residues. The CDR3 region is CASSEILQRDRSGELFF. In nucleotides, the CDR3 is TGTGCCAGCAGCGAAATCCTTCAGCGGGATAGGTCCGGGGAGCTGTTTTTT.

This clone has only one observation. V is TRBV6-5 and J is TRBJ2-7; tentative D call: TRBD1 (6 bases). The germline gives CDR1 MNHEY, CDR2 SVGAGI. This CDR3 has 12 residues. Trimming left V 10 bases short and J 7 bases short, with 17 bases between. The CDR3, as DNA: TGTGCCACCCGGATGGGGGCTCGAGAGCAGTACTTC. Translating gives CATRMGAREQYF.

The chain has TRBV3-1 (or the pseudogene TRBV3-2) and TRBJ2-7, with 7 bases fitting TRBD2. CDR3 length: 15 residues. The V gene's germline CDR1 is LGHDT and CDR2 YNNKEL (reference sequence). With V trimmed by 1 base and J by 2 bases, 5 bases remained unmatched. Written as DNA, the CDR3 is TGTGCCAGCAGCCAAGGTCTAGCGGAGGCCTACGAGCAGTACTTC. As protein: CASSQGLAEAYEQYF.

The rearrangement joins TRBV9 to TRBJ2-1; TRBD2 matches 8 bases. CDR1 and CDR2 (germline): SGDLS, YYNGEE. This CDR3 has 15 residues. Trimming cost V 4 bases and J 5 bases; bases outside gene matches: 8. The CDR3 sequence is CASSLGLAANNEQFF. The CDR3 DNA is TGTGCCAGCAGCCTTGGACTAGCAGCTAACAATGAGCAGTTCTTC.

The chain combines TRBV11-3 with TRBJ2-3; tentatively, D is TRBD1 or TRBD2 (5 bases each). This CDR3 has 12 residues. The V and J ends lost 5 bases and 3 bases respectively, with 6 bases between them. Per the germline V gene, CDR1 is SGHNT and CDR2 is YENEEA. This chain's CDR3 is CASSGGTDTQYF. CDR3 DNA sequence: TGTGCCAGCAGCGGGGGAACAGATACGCAGTATTTT.

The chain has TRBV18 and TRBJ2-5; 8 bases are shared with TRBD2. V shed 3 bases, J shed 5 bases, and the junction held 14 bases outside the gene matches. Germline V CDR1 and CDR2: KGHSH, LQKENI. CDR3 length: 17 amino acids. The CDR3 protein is CASSPSSAGGGRETQYF. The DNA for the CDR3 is TGTGCCAGCTCACCGTCTTCCGCCGGGGGGGGCCGGGAGACCCAGTACTTC.

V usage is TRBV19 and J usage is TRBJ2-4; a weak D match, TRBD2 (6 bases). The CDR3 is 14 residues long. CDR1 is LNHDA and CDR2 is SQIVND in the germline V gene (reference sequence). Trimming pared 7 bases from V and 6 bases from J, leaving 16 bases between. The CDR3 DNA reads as TGTGCCAGTACCCCCAGACTAGAACGAAACATTCAGTACTTC. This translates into CASTPRLERNIQYF.

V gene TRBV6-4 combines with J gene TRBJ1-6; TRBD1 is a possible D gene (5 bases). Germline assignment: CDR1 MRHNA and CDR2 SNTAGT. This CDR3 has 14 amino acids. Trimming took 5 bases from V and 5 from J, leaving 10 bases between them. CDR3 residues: CASSPGRDNSPLHF. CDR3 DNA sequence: TGTGCCAGCAGTCCGGGGCGGGATAATTCACCCCTCCACTTT.

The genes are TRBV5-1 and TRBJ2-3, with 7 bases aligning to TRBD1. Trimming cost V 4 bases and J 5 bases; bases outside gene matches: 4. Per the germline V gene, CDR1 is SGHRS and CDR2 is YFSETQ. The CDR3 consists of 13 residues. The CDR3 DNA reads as TGCGCCAGCAGCCAAGGGGGCGGAGATACGCAGTATTTT. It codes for CASSQGGGDTQYF.

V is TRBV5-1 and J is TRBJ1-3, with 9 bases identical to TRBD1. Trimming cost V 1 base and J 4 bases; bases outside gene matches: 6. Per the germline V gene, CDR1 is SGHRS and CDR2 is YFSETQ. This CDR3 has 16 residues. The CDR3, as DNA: TGCGCCAGCAGCTTGATGGGACAGGGCCTGGGAAACACCATATATTTT. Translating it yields CASSLMGQGLGNTIYF.

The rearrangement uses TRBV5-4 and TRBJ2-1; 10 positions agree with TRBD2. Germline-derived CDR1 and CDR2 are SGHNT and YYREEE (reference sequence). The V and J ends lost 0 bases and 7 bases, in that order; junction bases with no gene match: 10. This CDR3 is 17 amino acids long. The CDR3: CASSLELAGYLINEQFF. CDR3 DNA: TGTGCCAGCAGCTTGGAACTAGCGGGATATCTGATAAATGAGCAGTTCTTC.

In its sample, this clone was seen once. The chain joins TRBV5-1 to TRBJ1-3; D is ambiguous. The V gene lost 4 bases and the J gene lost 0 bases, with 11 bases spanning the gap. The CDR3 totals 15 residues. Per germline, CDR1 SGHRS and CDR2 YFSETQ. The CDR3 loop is CASSRTMDSGNTIYF. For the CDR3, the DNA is TGCGCCAGCAGCCGGACCATGGACTCTGGAAACACCATATATTTT.

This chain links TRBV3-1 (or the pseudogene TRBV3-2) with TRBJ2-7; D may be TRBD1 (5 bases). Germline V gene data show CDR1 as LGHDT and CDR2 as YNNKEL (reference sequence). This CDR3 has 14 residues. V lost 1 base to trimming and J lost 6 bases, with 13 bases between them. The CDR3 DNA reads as TGTGCCAGCAGCCAAGTTCCAGGGAAAGGCGAGCAGTACTTC. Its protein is CASSQVPGKGEQYF.

CDR3 residues: CASSSPGLATYEQYF. The CDR3 region has the DNA TGTGCCAGCAGCTCACCGGGACTAGCGACCTACGAGCAGTACTTC. The chain links TRBV28 to TRBJ2-7; 10 nucleotides match TRBD2. The germline CDR1 and CDR2 sequences are MDHEN and SYDVKM. The CDR3 spans 15 residues. V lost 6 bases, J lost 2 bases, and 7 bases stayed unmatched.

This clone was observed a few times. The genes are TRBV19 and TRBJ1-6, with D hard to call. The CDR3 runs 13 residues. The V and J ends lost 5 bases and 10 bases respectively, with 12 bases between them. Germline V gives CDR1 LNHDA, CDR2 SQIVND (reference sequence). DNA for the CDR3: TGTGCCAGTAGTCCTCAGGCGGGCTCACCCCTCCACTTT. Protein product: CASSPQAGSPLHF.

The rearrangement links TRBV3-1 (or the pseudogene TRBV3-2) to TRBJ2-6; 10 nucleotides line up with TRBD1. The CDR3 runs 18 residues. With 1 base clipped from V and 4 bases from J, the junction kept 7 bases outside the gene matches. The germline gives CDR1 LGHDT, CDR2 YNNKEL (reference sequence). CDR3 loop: CASSQAPGQGSGANVLTF. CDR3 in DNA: TGTGCCAGCAGCCAAGCCCCGGGACAGGGGTCCGGGGCCAACGTCCTGACTTTC.

CDR3 sequence: CASRPAGTSPYNEQFF. The CDR3 DNA reads as TGTGCCAGCAGACCTGCCGGGACTAGCCCCTACAATGAGCAGTTCTTC. V gene TRBV6-4 combines with J gene TRBJ2-1, with TRBD2 matching 9 bases. J was trimmed by 2 bases and V by 6 bases; bases with no gene match: 8. Germline CDR1 is MRHNA and CDR2 is SNTAGT. This CDR3 spans 16 amino acids.